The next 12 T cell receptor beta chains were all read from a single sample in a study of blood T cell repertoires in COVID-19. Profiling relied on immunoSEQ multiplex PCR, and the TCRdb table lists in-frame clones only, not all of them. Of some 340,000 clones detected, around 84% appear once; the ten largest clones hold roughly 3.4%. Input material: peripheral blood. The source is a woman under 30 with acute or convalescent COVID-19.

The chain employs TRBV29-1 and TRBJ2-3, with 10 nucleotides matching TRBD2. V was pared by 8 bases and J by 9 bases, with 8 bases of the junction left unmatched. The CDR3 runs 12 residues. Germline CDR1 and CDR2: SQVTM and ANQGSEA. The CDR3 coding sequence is TGCAGCCTGCTAGCGGGGGTTCAGACGCAGTATTTT. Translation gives CSLLAGVQTQYF.

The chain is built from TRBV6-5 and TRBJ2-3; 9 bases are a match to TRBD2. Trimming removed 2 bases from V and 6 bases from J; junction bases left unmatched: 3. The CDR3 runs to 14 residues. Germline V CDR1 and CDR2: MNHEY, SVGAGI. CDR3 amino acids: CASSYGTSSDTQYF. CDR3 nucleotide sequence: TGTGCCAGCAGTTACGGGACTAGCAGCGATACGCAGTATTTT.

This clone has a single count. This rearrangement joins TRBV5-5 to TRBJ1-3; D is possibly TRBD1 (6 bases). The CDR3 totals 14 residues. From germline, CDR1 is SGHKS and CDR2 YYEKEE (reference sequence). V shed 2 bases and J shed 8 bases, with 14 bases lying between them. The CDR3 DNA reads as TGTGCCAGCAGCTTTTACGCAGGGGAATACACCATATATTTT. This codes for CASSFYAGEYTIYF.

The DNA of the CDR3 is TGTGCCAGTAGCATCACAGGGAGCTCTGGAAACACCATATATTTT. As protein: CASSITGSSGNTIYF. The rearrangement joins TRBV19 to TRBJ1-3, with D possibly being TRBD1 (6 bases). V lost 6 bases and J lost 0, with 12 bases in between. The CDR3 is made up of 15 amino acids. Per germline, CDR1 LNHDA and CDR2 SQIVND (reference sequence).

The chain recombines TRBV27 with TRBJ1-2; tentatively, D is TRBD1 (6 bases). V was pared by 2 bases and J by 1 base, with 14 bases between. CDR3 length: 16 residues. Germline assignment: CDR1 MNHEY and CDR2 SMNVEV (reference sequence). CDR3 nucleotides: TGTGCCAGCAGTTTAAGGGGCAGGGGAATTAACTATGGCTACACCTTC. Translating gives CASSLRGRGINYGYTF.

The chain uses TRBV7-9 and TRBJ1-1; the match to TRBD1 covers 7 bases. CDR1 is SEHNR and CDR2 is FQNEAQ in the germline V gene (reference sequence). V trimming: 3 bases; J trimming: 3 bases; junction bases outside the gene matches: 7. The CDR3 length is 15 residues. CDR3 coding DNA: TGTGCCAGCAGCTTCGACAGGGTAAGGGACACTGAAGCTTTCTTT. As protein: CASSFDRVRDTEAFF.

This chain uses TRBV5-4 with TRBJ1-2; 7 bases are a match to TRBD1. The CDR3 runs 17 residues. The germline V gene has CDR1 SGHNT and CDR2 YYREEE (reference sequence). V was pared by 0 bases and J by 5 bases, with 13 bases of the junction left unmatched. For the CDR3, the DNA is TGTGCCAGCAGCTTGGCGGCAGGGGGGAAGTTAGGGTATGGCTACACCTTC. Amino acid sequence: CASSLAAGGKLGYGYTF.

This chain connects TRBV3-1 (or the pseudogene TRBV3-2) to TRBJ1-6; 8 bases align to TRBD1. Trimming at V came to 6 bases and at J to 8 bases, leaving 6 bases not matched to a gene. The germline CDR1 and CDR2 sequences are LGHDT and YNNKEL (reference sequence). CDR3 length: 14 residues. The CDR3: CASRIYRGDSPLHF. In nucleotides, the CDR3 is TGTGCCAGCAGAATCTACAGGGGGGATTCACCCCTCCACTTT.

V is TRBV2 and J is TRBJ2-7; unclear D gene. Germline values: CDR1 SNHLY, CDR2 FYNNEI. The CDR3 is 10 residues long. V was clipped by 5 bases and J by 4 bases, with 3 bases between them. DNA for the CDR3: TGTGCCAGCAGTCGGTACGAGCAGTACTTC. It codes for CASSRYEQYF.

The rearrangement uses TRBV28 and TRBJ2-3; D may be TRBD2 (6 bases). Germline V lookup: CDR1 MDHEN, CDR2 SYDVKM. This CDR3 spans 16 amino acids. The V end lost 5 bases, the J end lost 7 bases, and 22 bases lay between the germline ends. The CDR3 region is CASSETGRGFGNTQYF. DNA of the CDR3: TGTGCCAGCAGTGAAACCGGACGGGGGTTTGGAAATACGCAGTATTTT.

The chain's CDR3 is CASSLQGDTGELFF. The DNA for the CDR3 is TGCGCCAGCAGCCTACAGGGGGACACCGGGGAGCTGTTTTTT. V usage is TRBV10-2 and J usage is TRBJ2-2; TRBD1 matches at 8 bases. The CDR3 has 14 residues. V was clipped by 6 bases and J by 3 bases; unmatched bases: 3. Germline CDR1 and CDR2: WSHSY and SAAADI.

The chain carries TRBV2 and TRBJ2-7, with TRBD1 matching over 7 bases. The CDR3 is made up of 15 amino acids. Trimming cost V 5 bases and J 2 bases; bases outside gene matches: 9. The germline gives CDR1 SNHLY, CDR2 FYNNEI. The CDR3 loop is CASSNDRAGTYEQYF. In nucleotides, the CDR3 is TGTGCCAGCAGTAATGACAGGGCAGGGACCTACGAGCAGTACTTC.